This T cell receptor beta chain was found in a study of T cells in localized non-small cell lung cancer. Points from the study as a whole: Median detection of top 100 tumor clones in adjacent lung was 57 clones.

The CDR3 sequence is 16 residues long. V was pared by 0 bases and J by 0 bases, with 5 bases of the junction left unmatched. Germline V gene lookup returns CDR1 SGHRS and CDR2 YFSETQ. Worth noting for this clone: Its matching antigen is unknown.

Data came from immunoSEQ multiplex PCR; TCRdb stores just in-frame clones and leaves some out. The profile shows approximately 1,400 clones, over 15% of them singletons. The chain links TRBV5-1 to TRBJ1-1, with 7 bases that match TRBD1. The sequencing here drew on normal lung tissue next to the tumor, taken before any cancer treatment. The TCR comes from a male donor older than 55 with stage I squamous cell lung carcinoma. This CDR3 is CASSLAGGHMNTEAFF. The CDR3, as DNA: TGCGCCAGCAGCTTGGCAGGGGGGCATATGAACACTGAAGCTTTCTTT.